This T cell receptor beta chain emerged from a study of PD-L1 blockade in urothelial cancer (dated by TCRdb to between 2016 and 2019). With regard to the full study: All patients started therapy around 2014 and received atezolizumab 1,200 mg intravenously every 3 weeks. About 90% of the roughly 30 patients were males with bladder-origin urothelial cancer, and 18 of 29 reported a prior smoking history. Patients had an ECOG performance status of 0 or 1 and had received between 0 and 3 prior chemotherapy regimens. Blood samples were analyzed at 3 weeks after treatment start (second dose) and at 6 weeks after treatment start. A median of about 150,000 T cells and roughly 80,000 unique TCRs was obtained from blood samples, and a median clonality of approximately 0.08 was observed. An exploratory multi-omic analysis was conducted of the somatic, immune and clinical correlates of response to PD-L1 blockade with atezolizumab in urothelial cancer. Pretreatment tumor samples, along with matched peripheral blood collected serially before and after atezolizumab treatment, underwent TCR sequencing. Durable clinical benefit was defined as a progression-free survival longer than 6 months, and TCR features were additionally tested against progression-free survival and overall survival. In the same patients, whole exome sequencing and RNA sequencing of pretreatment tumors were performed in addition to TCR sequencing. Roughly nine patients achieved durable clinical benefit and approximately 20 did not. Some 30 patients had pretreatment blood TCR-seq, roughly 25 had at least one posttreatment blood collection, and roughly 25 had tumor TCR-seq. The investigation overall reported the following: Because the sample size was small (n ≈ 28) and many of the analyses were exploratory, the results are meant to be hypothesis-generating. Greater expansion of tumor-associated TCR clones in peripheral blood 3 weeks after the start of treatment was observed in patients with durable benefit (n of about 21, p = 0.022). A pretreatment peripheral blood TCR clonality below the median was linked to improved progression-free and overall survival.

Notes on this clone: There is no known antigen for this receptor. Per-base quality was not reported, and no clone a single base away is much larger than it.

The label giving this sample's time point can be read as: peripheral blood 6 weeks after treatment start. A total of some 30 patients with locally advanced or metastatic urothelial carcinoma, treated at Memorial Sloan Kettering on a trial protocol, made up the cohort. Peripheral blood mononuclear cells were collected pretreatment and during treatment, with between 1 and 8 total time points obtained per patient. The Qiagen DNeasy Blood extraction kit was used to purify genomic DNA from total PBMCs and tumor samples. Collected pretreatment and during treatment, PBMCs were isolated and stored as previously described. The CDR3 holds 15 amino acids from the cysteine to the phenylalanine. Only the CDR3 DNA stays, 45 bases, in frame from base 1. Based on the germline V gene, the CDR1 and CDR2 sequences are MDHEN and SYDVKM. V trim: 5 bases; J trim: 6 bases; unmatched bases: 12. Synthetic TCR analog templates were spiked into each PCR to estimate absolute template abundance from read counts. The immunoSEQ assay used bias-controlled V and J gene primers to amplify TCRbeta CDR3 regions from genomic DNA. Rearranged TCRbeta segments were sequenced at approximately 20X coverage. The published analysis was carried out like this. Clustering was used to correct sequencing errors, and CDR3s were annotated against IMGT so that V, D and J genes could be assigned. Out-of-frame and stop-codon sequences were excluded, and only productive TCRbeta rearrangements were used in downstream analyses. Clonality was calculated as one minus the Shannon entropy normalized by the log of the number of unique productive sequences. Fisher's exact test with Benjamini-Hochberg correction, at a threshold of adjusted p below 0.01, was used to find clones that differed between time points or between blood and tumor. Held by TCRdb, this immuneACCESS table contains in-frame sequences only and omits some clones. Under half of the omission traces to an unresolved V gene where checked; the cause of the rest is unknown. V, J and clone size reflect that table, while D and trimming were determined from the DNA. A total of 100,000 to 150,000 clones appear in this sample, about 83% of them only once. 2.4% of the sample lies in the top ten.

The material sequenced was PBMCs, taken around atezolizumab (anti-PD-L1) treatment. Rearrangement joined TRBV28 to TRBJ2-7; TRBD1 aligns with 8 central bases. The receptor comes from a man in his fifties or sixties with urothelial cancer. The DNA is TGTGCCAGCAGTCCATCATCGGACAGGGTCGGCGAGCAGTACTTC. Translated, this is CASSPSSDRVGEQYF. Supplemented by the reference TRBV28 and TRBJ2-7 proteins around the CDR3, the complete variable domain is DVKVTQSSRYLVKRTGEKVFLECVQDMDHENMFWYRQDPGLGLRLIYFSYDVKMKEKGDIPEGYSVSREKKERFSLILESASTNQTSMYLCASSPSSDRVGEQYFGPGTRLTVT.